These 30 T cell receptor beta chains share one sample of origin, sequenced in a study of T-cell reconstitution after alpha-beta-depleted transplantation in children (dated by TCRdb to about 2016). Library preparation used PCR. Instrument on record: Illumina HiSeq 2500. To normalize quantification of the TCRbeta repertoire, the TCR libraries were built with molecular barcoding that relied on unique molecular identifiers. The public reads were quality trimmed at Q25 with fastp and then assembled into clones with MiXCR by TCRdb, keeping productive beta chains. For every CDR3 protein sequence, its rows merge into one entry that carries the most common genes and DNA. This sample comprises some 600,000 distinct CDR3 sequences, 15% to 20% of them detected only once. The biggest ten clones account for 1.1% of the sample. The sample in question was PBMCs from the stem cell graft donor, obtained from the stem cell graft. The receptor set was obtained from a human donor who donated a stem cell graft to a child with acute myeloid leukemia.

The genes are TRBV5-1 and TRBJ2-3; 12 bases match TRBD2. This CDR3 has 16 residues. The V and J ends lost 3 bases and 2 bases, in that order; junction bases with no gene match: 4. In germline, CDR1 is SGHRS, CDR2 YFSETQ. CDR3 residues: CASSSTSGGSTDTQYF. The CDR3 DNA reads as TGCGCCAGCAGCTCTACTAGCGGGGGGTCCACAGATACGCAGTATTTT.

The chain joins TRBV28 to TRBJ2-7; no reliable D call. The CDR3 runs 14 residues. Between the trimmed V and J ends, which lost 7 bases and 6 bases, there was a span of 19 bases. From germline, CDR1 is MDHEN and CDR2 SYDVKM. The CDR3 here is CASTPNWGTGEQYV. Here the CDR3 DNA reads TGTGCCAGCACTCCCAATTGGGGAACGGGCGAGCAGTACGTC.

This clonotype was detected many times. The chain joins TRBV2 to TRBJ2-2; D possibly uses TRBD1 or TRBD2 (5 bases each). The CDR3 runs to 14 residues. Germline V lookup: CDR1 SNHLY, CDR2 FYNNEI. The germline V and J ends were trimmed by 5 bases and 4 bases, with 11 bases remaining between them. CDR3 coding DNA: TGTGCCAGCAGTATTGGGACCTTCACCGGGGAGCTGTTTTTT. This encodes CASSIGTFTGELFF.

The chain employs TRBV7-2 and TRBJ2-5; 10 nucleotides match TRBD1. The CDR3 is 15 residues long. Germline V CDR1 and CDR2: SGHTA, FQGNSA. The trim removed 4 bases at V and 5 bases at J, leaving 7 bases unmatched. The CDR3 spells CASSSRQGARETQYF. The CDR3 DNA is TGTGCCAGCAGCTCACGACAGGGGGCGCGGGAGACCCAGTACTTC.

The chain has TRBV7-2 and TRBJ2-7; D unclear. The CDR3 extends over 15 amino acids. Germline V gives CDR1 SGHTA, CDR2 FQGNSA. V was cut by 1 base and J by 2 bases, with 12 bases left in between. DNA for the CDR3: TGTGCCAGCAGCTTAGGATGGACGGCTACCTACGAGCAGTACTTC. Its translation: CASSLGWTATYEQYF.

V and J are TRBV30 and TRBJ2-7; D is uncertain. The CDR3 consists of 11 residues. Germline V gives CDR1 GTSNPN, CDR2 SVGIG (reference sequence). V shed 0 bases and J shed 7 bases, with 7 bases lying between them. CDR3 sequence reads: CAWSVTREQYF. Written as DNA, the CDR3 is TGTGCCTGGAGTGTGACTCGGGAGCAGTACTTC.

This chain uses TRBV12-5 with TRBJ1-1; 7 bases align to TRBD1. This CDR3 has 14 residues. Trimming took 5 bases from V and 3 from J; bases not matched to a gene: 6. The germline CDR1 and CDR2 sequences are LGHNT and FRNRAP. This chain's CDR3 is CASGPKGADTEAFF. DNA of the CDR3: TGTGCTAGTGGTCCTAAGGGGGCTGACACTGAAGCTTTCTTT.

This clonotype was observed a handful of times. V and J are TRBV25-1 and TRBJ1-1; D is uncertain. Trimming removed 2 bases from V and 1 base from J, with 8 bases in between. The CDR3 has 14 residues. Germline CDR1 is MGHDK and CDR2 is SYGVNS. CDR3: CASSEDGENTEAFF. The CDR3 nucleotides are TGTGCCAGCAGTGAAGATGGGGAGAACACTGAAGCTTTCTTT.

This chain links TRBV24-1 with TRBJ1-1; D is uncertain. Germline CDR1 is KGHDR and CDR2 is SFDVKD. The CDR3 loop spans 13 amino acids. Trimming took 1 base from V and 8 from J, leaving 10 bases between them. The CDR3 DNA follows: TGTGCCACCAGTGATTTTGGGTCTGGGGAAGCTTTCTTT. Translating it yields CATSDFGSGEAFF.

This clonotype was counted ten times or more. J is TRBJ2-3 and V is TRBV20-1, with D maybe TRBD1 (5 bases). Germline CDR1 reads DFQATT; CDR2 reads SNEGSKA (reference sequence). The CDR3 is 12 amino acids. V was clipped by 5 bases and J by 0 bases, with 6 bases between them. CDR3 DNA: TGCAGTGCTTGGGGCAGCACAGATACGCAGTATTTT. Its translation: CSAWGSTDTQYF.

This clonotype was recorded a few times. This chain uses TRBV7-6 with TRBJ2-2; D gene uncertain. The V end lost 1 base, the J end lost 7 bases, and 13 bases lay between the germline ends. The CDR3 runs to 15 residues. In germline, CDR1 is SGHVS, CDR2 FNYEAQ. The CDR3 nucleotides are TGTGCCAGCAGCTTAGAGGGCAGACTTATCGGGGAGCTGTTTTTT. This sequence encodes CASSLEGRLIGELFF.

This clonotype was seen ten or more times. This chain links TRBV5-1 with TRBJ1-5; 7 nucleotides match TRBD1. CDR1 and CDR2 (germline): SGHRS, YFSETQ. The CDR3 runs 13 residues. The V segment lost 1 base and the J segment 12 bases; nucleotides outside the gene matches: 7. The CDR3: CASSLTLGQDQHF. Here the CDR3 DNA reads TGCGCCAGCAGCTTGACCTTAGGACAGGACCAGCATTTT.

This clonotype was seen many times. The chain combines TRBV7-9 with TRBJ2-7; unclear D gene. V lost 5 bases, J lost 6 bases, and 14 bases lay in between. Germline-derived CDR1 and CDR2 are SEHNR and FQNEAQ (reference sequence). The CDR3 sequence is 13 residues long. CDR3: CASSNKMPGEQYF. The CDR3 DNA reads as TGTGCCAGCAGCAACAAAATGCCCGGCGAGCAGTACTTC.

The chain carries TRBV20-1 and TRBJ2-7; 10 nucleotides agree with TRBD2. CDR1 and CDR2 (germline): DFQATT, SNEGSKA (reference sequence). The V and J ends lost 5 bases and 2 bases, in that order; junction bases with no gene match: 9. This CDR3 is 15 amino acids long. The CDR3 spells CSAPRPSGGTYEQYF. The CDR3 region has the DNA TGCAGTGCTCCAAGACCTAGCGGGGGAACCTACGAGCAGTACTTC.

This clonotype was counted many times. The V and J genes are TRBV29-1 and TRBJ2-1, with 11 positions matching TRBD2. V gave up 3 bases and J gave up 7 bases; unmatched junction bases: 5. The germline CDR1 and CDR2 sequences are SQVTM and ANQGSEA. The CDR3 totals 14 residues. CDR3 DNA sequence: TGCAGCGTTGAGACTAGCGGGGCGGTAAATGAGCAGTTCTTC. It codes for CSVETSGAVNEQFF.

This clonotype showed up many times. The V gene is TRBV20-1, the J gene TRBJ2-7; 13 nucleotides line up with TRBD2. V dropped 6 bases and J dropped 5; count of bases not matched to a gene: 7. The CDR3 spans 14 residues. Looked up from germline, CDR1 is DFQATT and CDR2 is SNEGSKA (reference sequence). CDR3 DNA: TGCAGTGCCGAAAGGACTAGCGGGGGCAACGAGCAGTACTTC. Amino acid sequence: CSAERTSGGNEQYF.

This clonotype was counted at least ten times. The CDR3 coding sequence is TGTGCCAGCAGTGAACAGGGCTCCTACAATGAGCAGTTCTTC. The encoded protein is CASSEQGSYNEQFF. The chain uses TRBV25-1 and TRBJ2-1, with D tentatively TRBD1 (5 bases). Germline lookup yields CDR1 MGHDK and CDR2 SYGVNS. Trimming left V 2 bases short and J 0 bases short, with 5 bases between. The CDR3 runs 14 residues.

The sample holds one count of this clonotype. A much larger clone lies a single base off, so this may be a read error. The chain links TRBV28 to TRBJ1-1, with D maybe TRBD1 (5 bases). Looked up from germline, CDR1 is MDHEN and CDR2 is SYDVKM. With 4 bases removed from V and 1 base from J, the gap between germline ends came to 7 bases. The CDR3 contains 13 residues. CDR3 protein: CASSSGWNTEAFF. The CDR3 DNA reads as TGTGCCAGCAGTTCAGGGTGGAACACTGAAGCTTTCTTT.

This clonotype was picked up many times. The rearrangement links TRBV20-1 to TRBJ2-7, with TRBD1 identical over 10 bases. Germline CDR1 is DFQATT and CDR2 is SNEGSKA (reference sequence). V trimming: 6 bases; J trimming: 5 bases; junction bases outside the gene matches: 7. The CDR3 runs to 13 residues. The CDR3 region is CSALRDRGHEQYV. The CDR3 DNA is TGCAGTGCACTGCGCGACAGGGGGCACGAGCAGTACGTC.

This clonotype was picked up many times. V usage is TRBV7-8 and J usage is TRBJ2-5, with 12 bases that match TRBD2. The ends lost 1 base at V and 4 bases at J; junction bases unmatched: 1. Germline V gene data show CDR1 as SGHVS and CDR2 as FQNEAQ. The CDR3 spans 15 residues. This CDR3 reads CASSLETSGGETQYF. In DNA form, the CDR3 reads TGTGCCAGCAGCTTAGAGACTAGCGGGGGAGAGACCCAGTACTTC.

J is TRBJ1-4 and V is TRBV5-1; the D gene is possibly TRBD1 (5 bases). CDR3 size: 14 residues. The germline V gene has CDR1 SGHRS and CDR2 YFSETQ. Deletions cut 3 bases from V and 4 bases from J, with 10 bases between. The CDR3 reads CASSWGRINEKLFF. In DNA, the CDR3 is TGCGCCAGCAGCTGGGGACGGATTAATGAAAAACTGTTTTTT.

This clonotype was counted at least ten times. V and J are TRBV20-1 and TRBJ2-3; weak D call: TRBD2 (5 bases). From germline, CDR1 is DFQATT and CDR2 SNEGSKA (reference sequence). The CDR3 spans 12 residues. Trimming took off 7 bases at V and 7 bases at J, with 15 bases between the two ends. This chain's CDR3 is CSDHDGEYTQYF. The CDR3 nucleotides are TGCAGTGACCATGACGGGGAATATACGCAGTATTTT.

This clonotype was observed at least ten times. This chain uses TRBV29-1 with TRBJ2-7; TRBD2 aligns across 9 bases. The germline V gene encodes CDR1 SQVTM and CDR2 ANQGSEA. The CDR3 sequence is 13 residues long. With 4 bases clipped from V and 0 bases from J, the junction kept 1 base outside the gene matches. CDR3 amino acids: CSVVAGDSYEQYF. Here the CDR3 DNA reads TGCAGCGTTGTAGCGGGGGACTCCTACGAGCAGTACTTC.

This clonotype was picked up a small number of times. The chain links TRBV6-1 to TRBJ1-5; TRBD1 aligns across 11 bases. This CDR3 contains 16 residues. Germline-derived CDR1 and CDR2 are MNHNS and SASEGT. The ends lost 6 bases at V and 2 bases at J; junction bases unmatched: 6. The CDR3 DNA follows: TGTGCCAGCAGGGGGACAGGGGGATATCGCAATCAGCCCCAGCATTTT. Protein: CASRGTGGYRNQPQHF.

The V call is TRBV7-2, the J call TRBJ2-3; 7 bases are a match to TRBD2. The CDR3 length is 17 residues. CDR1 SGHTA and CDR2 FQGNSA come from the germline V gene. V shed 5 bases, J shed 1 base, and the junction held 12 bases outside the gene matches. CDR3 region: CASSPTGGRPGTDTQYF. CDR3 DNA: TGTGCCAGCAGCCCCACCGGGGGGAGGCCTGGCACAGATACGCAGTATTTT.

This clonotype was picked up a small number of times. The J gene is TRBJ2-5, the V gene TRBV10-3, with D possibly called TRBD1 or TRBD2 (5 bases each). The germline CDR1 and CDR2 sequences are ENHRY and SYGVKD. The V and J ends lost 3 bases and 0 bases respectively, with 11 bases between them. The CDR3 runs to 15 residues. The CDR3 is CAISDVGANQETQYF. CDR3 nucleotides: TGTGCCATCAGTGATGTCGGGGCCAACCAAGAGACCCAGTACTTC.

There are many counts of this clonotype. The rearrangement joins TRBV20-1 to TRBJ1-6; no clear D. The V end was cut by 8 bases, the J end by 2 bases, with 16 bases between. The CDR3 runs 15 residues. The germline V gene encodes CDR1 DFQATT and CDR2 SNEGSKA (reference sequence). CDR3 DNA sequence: TGCAGTTTATTTCCAGTCCTGGCCTATAATTCACCCCTCCACTTT. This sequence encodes CSLFPVLAYNSPLHF.

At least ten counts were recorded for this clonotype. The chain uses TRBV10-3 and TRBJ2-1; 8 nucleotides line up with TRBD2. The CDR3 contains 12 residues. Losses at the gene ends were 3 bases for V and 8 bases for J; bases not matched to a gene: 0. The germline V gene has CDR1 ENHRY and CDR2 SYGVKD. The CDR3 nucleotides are TGTGCCATCAGTGAACTAGCGGATGAGCAGTTCTTC. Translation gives CAISELADEQFF.

CDR3 amino acids: CSARVRSSGANVLTF. CDR3 bases: TGCAGTGCTAGAGTTCGGAGCTCTGGGGCCAACGTCCTGACTTTC. J is TRBJ2-6 and V is TRBV20-1, with D unclear. Looked up from germline, CDR1 is DFQATT and CDR2 is SNEGSKA (reference sequence). The CDR3 totals 15 residues. The germline V and J ends were trimmed by 1 base and 0 bases, with 7 bases remaining between them.

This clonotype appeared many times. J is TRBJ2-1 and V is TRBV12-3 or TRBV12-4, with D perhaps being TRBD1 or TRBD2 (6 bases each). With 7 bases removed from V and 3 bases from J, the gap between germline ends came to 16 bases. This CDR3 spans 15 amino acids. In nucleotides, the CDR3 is TGTGCCAGCACCATGGTGGGGGGCGGCTACAATGAGCAGTTCTTC. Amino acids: CASTMVGGGYNEQFF.